This TCR beta chain was documented in a study of blood T cell repertoires in COVID-19. Study at large: Samples of COVID-19 (acute and convalescent) were obtained from the United States, Italy and Spain.

Original data processing: Amplification of reference gene primers was used by the study to estimate nucleated cell counts. Sequencing was performed with immunoSEQ multiplex PCR; in TCRdb, only in-frame clones are kept and a portion is missing. V and J calls and clone size are those listed in that table; D and trimming were worked out from the DNA. Among about 160,000 clones listed, about 85% were seen once. V shed 6 bases and J 2 bases; nucleotides not matched to a gene: 7. The CDR3 spans 15 residues. The germline V gene has CDR1 LNHDA and CDR2 SQIVND (reference sequence). The genes are TRBV19 and TRBJ1-5, with 7 bases identical to TRBD1. The source is a man older than 75 with COVID-19, enrolled during active disease. The material sequenced was peripheral blood. The CDR3 spells CASRTTGYGNQPQHF. CDR3 DNA sequence: TGTGCCAGTAGAACGACAGGGTATGGCAATCAGCCCCAGCATTTT.